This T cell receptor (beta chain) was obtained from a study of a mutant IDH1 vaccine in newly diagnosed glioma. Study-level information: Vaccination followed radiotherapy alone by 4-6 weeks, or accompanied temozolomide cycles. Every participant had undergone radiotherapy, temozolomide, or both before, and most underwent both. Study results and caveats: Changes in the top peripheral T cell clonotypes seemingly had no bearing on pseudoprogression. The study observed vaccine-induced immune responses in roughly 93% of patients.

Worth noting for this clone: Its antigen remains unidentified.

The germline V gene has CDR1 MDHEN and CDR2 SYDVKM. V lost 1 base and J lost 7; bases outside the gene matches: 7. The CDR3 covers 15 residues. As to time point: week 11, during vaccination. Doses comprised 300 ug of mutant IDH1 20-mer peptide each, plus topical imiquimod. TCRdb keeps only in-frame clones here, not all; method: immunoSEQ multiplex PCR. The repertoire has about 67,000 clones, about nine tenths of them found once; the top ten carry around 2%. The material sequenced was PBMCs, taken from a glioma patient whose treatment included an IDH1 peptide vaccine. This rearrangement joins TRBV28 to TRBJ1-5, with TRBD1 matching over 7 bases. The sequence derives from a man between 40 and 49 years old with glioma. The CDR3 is CASSLSTGLRQPQHF. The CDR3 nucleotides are TGTGCCAGCAGTTTATCGACAGGGCTTAGGCAGCCCCAGCATTTT.